This T cell receptor beta chain came from a study of T cell responses to AZD1222 COVID-19 vaccine. With respect to this clone: Its antigen remains unknown.

TCRdb keeps only in-frame clones here, not all; method: immunoSEQ multiplex PCR. The repertoire includes roughly 65,000 clones, approximately 87% of them detected once, and approximately 25% sits in the top ten. Broader study findings: Epitopes outside B.1.351 and B.1.1.7 mutated regions reportedly drew nearly half of spike TCRs. CD4 TCRs linked to vaccination spanned spike, dominating at 160-218 and 743-854.

Germline assignment: CDR1 SGHRS and CDR2 YFSETQ. CDR3 length: 16 amino acids. Between the trimmed V and J ends, which lost 0 bases and 6 bases, there was a span of 17 bases. Pooled together were second doses at about 4 or about 12 weeks. The specimen comprised peripheral blood, sampled 28 days after the second AZD1222 dose. This rearrangement joins TRBV5-1 to TRBJ2-3, with D perhaps assigned TRBD1 or TRBD2 (5 bases each). The clonotype comes from an adult who received the AZD1222 COVID-19 vaccine. The CDR3 DNA sequence: TGCGCCAGCAGCTTGGCAGGGTCCTCGACGGGGGATACGCAGTATTTT. Protein product: CASSLAGSSTGDTQYF.